Presented here are 5 T cell receptor beta chains from one specimen sequenced in a study of cytomegalovirus exposure and HLA in healthy donors. The PCR made use of 60 Vbeta and 13 Jbeta primers. Some clones are missing from TCRdb's copy, which holds only in-frame ones; the method was immunoSEQ multiplex PCR. This table has tens of thousands of clones, just under 90% appearing once. The sample was PBMCs. The source is a man aged 18 to 35 in good health and CMV-seronegative.

The chain is built from TRBV6-1 and TRBJ1-5, with 7 bases aligning to TRBD1. CDR1 and CDR2 (germline): MNHNS, SASEGT. With 6 bases clipped from V and 1 base from J, the junction kept 6 bases outside the gene matches. CDR3 length equals 15 residues. CDR3 DNA: TGTGCCAGCAGAAAAGGGACAGACAGCAATCAGCCCCAGCATTTT. Amino acids: CASRKGTDSNQPQHF.

This clone appeared a single time. This chain joins TRBV11-1 and TRBJ1-1; 7 bases map to TRBD1. J was trimmed by 0 bases and V by 5 bases; bases with no gene match: 3. The CDR3 consists of 14 residues. Germline V gives CDR1 SGHAT, CDR2 FQDESV (reference sequence). The CDR3 spells CASSPQGLNTEAFF. CDR3 DNA sequence: TGTGCCAGCAGCCCACAGGGGTTGAACACTGAAGCTTTCTTT. Combining the CDR3 with reference TRBV11-1 and TRBJ1-1 gives the whole variable domain EAEVAQSPRYKITEKSQAVAFWCDPISGHATLYWYRQILGQGPELLVQFQDESVVDDSQLPKDRFSAERLKGVDSTLKIQPAELGDSAMYLCASSPQGLNTEAFFGQGTRLTVV.

The rearrangement joins TRBV28 to TRBJ2-1; 8 bases line up with TRBD2. The CDR3 runs 17 residues. Germline loops: CDR1 MDHEN, CDR2 SYDVKM. Trimming took 2 bases from V and 7 from J; bases not matched to a gene: 13. The CDR3 nucleotides read TGTGCCAGCAGTTTAGGGCCACAAGCGGGAGTCGGTAATGAGCAGTTCTTC. It translates to CASSLGPQAGVGNEQFF.

This clone has just one count. The chain recombines TRBV27 with TRBJ2-7, with D tentatively TRBD1 (5 bases). Germline lookup yields CDR1 MNHEY and CDR2 SMNVEV (reference sequence). This CDR3 has 13 residues. Trimming removed 3 bases at V and 2 bases at J, with 8 bases between. The CDR3 reads CASSLGRAYEQYF. The CDR3, as DNA: TGTGCCAGCAGTTTGGGCAGGGCCTACGAGCAGTACTTC.

The chain combines TRBV20-1 with TRBJ2-1; unclear D gene. The germline V and J ends were trimmed by 3 bases and 7 bases, with 7 bases remaining between them. This CDR3 contains 11 residues. CDR1 and CDR2 (germline): DFQATT, SNEGSKA (reference sequence). Here the CDR3 reads CSARSVNEQFF. The DNA of the CDR3 is TGCAGTGCTAGGTCGGTGAATGAGCAGTTCTTC.